Following are 25 T cell receptor beta chains from one sample sequenced in a study of blood T cell repertoires in COVID-19. Produced via immunoSEQ multiplex PCR; TCRdb's table is partial and in-frame only. The data show tens of thousands of clones, about 88% seen once. The source material was peripheral blood. The receptors come from a human donor in a cohort sampled during active COVID-19.

This chain uses TRBV7-3 with TRBJ2-3; D unclear. CDR3 length: 13 residues. With 1 base removed from V and 4 bases from J, the gap between germline ends came to 6 bases. CDR1 is SGHTA, CDR2 FQGTGA, per germline. The CDR3, as DNA: TGTGCCAGCAGCTTAATGGAGTCAGATACGCAGTATTTT. It translates to CASSLMESDTQYF.

The V gene is TRBV11-2, the J gene TRBJ1-1, with D tentatively TRBD1 (5 bases). V lost 5 bases and J lost 6, with 19 bases in between. The CDR3 loop spans 15 amino acids. Germline CDR1 reads SGHAT; CDR2 reads FQNNGV. CDR3 residues: CASSPGYSPGPEAFF. CDR3 nucleotide sequence: TGTGCCAGCAGCCCAGGGTACAGCCCAGGCCCTGAAGCTTTCTTT.

The chain has TRBV6-1 and TRBJ2-3, with a tentative D call TRBD2 (6 bases). Trimming stripped 1 base from V and 1 base from J, with 12 bases between. The CDR3 has 16 residues. Germline CDR1 MNHNS, CDR2 SASEGT. The CDR3 region is CASSEGGGDGTDTQYF. For the CDR3, the DNA is TGTGCCAGCAGTGAAGGAGGCGGGGACGGCACAGATACGCAGTATTTT.

The chain has TRBV2 and TRBJ1-5, with D perhaps TRBD1 (6 bases). The germline gives CDR1 SNHLY, CDR2 FYNNEI. This CDR3 comprises 14 residues. The V end lost 3 bases, the J end lost 5 bases, and 11 bases lay between the germline ends. CDR3 loop: CASSDRGMDQPQHF. CDR3 nucleotide sequence: TGTGCCAGCAGTGACAGGGGAATGGATCAGCCCCAGCATTTT. Full variable domain (remainder filled in from reference TRBV2 and TRBJ1-5): EPEVTQTPSHQVTQMGQEVILRCVPISNHLYFYWYRQILGQKVEFLVSFYNNEISEKSEIFDDQFSVERPDGSNFTLKIRSTKLEDSAMYFCASSDRGMDQPQHFGDGTRLSIL.

This clone appeared a few times. V and J are TRBV2 and TRBJ2-1; maybe TRBD1 (6 bases). Trimming removed 6 bases from V and 13 bases from J, with 16 bases in between. The CDR3 contains 12 residues. Germline CDR1 is SNHLY and CDR2 is FYNNEI. DNA for the CDR3: TGTGCCAGCAGCGAGCGAGGGGGACCCCAGTTCTTC. Its protein product is CASSERGGPQFF.

The V and J genes are TRBV6-2 or TRBV6-3 and TRBJ2-1; 9 bases match TRBD2. The CDR3 runs to 17 residues. Germline V lookup: CDR1 MNHEY, CDR2 SVGEGT. The V segment lost 1 base and the J segment 8 bases; nucleotides outside the gene matches: 12. In DNA form, the CDR3 reads TGTGCCAGCAGTTACTTCCGCGCGGGGGGGGCCGTATATGAGCAGTTCTTC. Encoded protein: CASSYFRAGGAVYEQFF.

This chain joins TRBV19 and TRBJ1-1, with 11 bases aligning to TRBD1. V lost 6 bases, J lost 4 bases, and 7 bases stayed unmatched. The CDR3 is made up of 15 amino acids. Germline loops: CDR1 LNHDA, CDR2 SQIVND (reference sequence). The CDR3 DNA sequence: TGTGCCAGTAGCCTGGACAGGGGGCTGGCCACTGAAGCTTTCTTT. This gives the protein CASSLDRGLATEAFF.

The chain joins TRBV9 to TRBJ1-2; D is possibly TRBD1 (5 bases). Germline V CDR1 and CDR2: SGDLS, YYNGEE. This CDR3 is built from 14 residues. V gave up 2 bases and J gave up 3 bases, with 11 bases separating them. This chain's CDR3 is CASSVQGNDYGYTF. DNA for the CDR3: TGTGCCAGCAGCGTCCAGGGTAATGACTATGGCTACACCTTC.

This chain joins TRBV11-2 and TRBJ2-7; perhaps TRBD2 as D (6 bases). Per germline, CDR1 SGHAT and CDR2 FQNNGV. This CDR3 has 15 residues. Between the trimmed V and J ends, which lost 3 bases and 2 bases, there was a span of 14 bases. In nucleotides, the CDR3 is TGTGCCAGCAGCTTGGAGGGTTCAATAACCTACGAGCAGTACTTC. This sequence encodes CASSLEGSITYEQYF.

This sequence joins TRBV19 and TRBJ1-4; 8 nucleotides line up with TRBD1. There are 15 residues in the CDR3. V lost 5 bases to trimming and J lost 3 bases; unmatched junction nucleotides: 5. Germline-derived CDR1 and CDR2 are LNHDA and SQIVND (reference sequence). CDR3 nucleotide sequence: TGTGCCAGTAGTCCAAACAGGGGGGCTAATGAAAAACTGTTTTTT. Encoded protein: CASSPNRGANEKLFF.

The chain uses TRBV4-3 and TRBJ1-3, with D perhaps matching TRBD1 (5 bases). V dropped 4 bases and J dropped 0 bases, with 10 bases sitting between them. The CDR3 extends over 15 amino acids. The germline gives CDR1 LGHNA, CDR2 YSLEER. CDR3 nucleotide sequence: TGCGCCAGCAGCCTAAAGGGGCTCTCTGGAAACACCATATATTTT. The encoded protein is CASSLKGLSGNTIYF.

The chain carries TRBV4-3 and TRBJ1-3; D not resolved. This CDR3 contains 16 residues. V lost 3 bases and J lost 0, with 12 bases in between. Looked up from germline, CDR1 is LGHNA and CDR2 is YSLEER. CDR3 in DNA: TGCGCCAGCAGCCACGCAGAGAGGGCCTCTGGAAACACCATATATTTT. Residues: CASSHAERASGNTIYF.

This clone turned up a few times. The sample carries other DNA sequences with the same CDR3. CDR3 region: CASSQGGGSGYTF. The DNA of the CDR3 is TGTGCCAGCAGCCAAGGGGGGGGTTCGGGATACACCTTC. The chain couples TRBV14 to TRBJ1-2; D possibly corresponds to TRBD1 (5 bases). The CDR3 consists of 13 residues. CDR1 is SGHDN and CDR2 is FVKESK in the germline V gene. Trimming took 1 base from V and 11 from J, leaving 14 bases between them.

The rearrangement joins TRBV5-1 to TRBJ1-1, with D perhaps matching TRBD1 (6 bases). CDR1 and CDR2 from the germline V gene are SGHRS and YFSETQ. CDR3 length: 15 residues. Between the trimmed V and J ends, which lost 4 bases and 5 bases, there was a span of 18 bases. The CDR3 nucleotides read TGCGCCAGCAGCATCCGGACAGACGGGAGGACTGAAGCTTTCTTT. Residues: CASSIRTDGRTEAFF. Full variable domain (rest looked up from reference TRBV5-1 and TRBJ1-1): KAGVTQTPRYLIKTRGQQVTLSCSPISGHRSVSWYQQTPGQGLQFLFEYFSETQRNKGNFPGRFSGRQFSNSRSEMNVSTLELGDSALYLCASSIRTDGRTEAFFGQGTRLTVV.

The J gene is TRBJ1-5, the V gene TRBV20-1, with D unresolved. The CDR3 sequence is 11 residues long. Per germline, CDR1 DFQATT and CDR2 SNEGSKA (reference sequence). V was cut by 6 bases and J by 5 bases, with 8 bases left in between. The CDR3 coding sequence is TGCAGTGCAAGTCGGGATCAGCCCCAGCATTTT. Translating gives CSASRDQPQHF.

The chain is built from TRBV4-3 and TRBJ1-2, with 10 bases aligning to TRBD1. The V gene's germline CDR1 is LGHNA and CDR2 YSLEER. V dropped 4 bases and J dropped 3; count of bases not matched to a gene: 2. The CDR3 spans 14 residues. CDR3 in amino acids: CASSRGTGDYGYTF. DNA of the CDR3: TGCGCCAGCAGCCGAGGGACAGGGGACTATGGCTACACCTTC.

V gene TRBV5-6 combines with J gene TRBJ1-3; perhaps TRBD1 as D (6 bases). Trimming shortened V by 0 bases and J by 2 bases, and 9 bases separated the two germline ends. The CDR3 extends over 15 amino acids. The germline CDR1 and CDR2 sequences are SGHDT and YYEEEE. The CDR3 sequence is CASSLVSGAGNTIYF. The CDR3 nucleotides are TGTGCCAGCAGCTTGGTTTCAGGGGCTGGAAACACCATATATTTT. The full variable domain, in which reference TRBV5-6 and TRBJ1-3 provide the parts outside the CDR3, is DAGVTQSPTHLIKTRGQQVTLRCSPKSGHDTVSWYQQALGQGPQFIFQYYEEEERQRGNFPDRFSGHQFPNYSSELNVNALLLGDSALYLCASSLVSGAGNTIYFGEGSWLTVV.

V is TRBV23-1 and J is TRBJ2-7, with D possibly TRBD2 on 6 matching bases. TRBV23-1 is an open reading frame, and its role is uncertain. With 8 bases removed from V and 4 bases from J, the gap between germline ends came to 21 bases. This CDR3 is built from 15 residues. The CDR3 protein is CASGGTSHNPYEQYF. DNA of the CDR3: TGCGCCAGCGGAGGGACTTCCCACAACCCGTACGAGCAGTACTTC.

The chain joins TRBV7-2 to TRBJ2-7; possibly TRBD1 for D (5 bases). V lost 1 base and J lost 2, with 21 bases in between. The CDR3 is made up of 18 amino acids. Germline assignment: CDR1 SGHTA and CDR2 FQGNSA. The DNA of the CDR3 is TGTGCCAGCAGCTTAGTGATCGGTTTTTCCAGGGTGACCTACGAGCAGTACTTC. Translating gives CASSLVIGFSRVTYEQYF. The full variable domain, with the rest looked up from reference TRBV7-2 and TRBJ2-7, is GAGVSQSPSNKVTEKGKDVELRCDPISGHTALYWYRQSLGQGLEFLIYFQGNSAPDKSGLPSDRFSAERTGGSVSTLTIQRTQQEDSAVYLCASSLVIGFSRVTYEQYFGPGTRLTVT.

The chain combines TRBV28 with TRBJ1-2; tentative D call: TRBD1 (6 bases). The CDR3 extends over 13 amino acids. Trimming left V 6 bases short and J 4 bases short, with 12 bases between. CDR1 is MDHEN, CDR2 SYDVKM, per germline. CDR3 residues: CASRETGPYGYTF. CDR3 bases: TGTGCCAGCAGGGAAACAGGGCCCTATGGCTACACCTTC.

This clone came up once. The V and J genes are TRBV7-2 and TRBJ1-1, with 12 bases identical to TRBD1. V shed 9 bases and J 8 bases; nucleotides not matched to a gene: 10. The CDR3 runs 14 residues. CDR1 is SGHTA, CDR2 FQGNSA, per germline. CDR3 in DNA: TGTGCCAGTCGACTCGGGACAGGGGGCAGCGAAGCTTTCTTT. Translated, it gives CASRLGTGGSEAFF. Full variable domain (missing parts from reference TRBV7-2 and TRBJ1-1): GAGVSQSPSNKVTEKGKDVELRCDPISGHTALYWYRQSLGQGLEFLIYFQGNSAPDKSGLPSDRFSAERTGGSVSTLTIQRTQQEDSAVYLCASRLGTGGSEAFFGQGTRLTVV.

The rearrangement joins TRBV30 to TRBJ1-2; unclear D gene. Between the trimmed V and J ends, which lost 0 bases and 8 bases, there was a span of 10 bases. Germline V gene sequence: CDR1 GTSNPN, CDR2 SVGIG (reference sequence). The CDR3 has 12 amino acids. The CDR3 region has the DNA TGTGCCTGGAGTGTAAGGGCGGGCGGCTACACCTTC. It yields the protein CAWSVRAGGYTF.

The rearrangement links TRBV6-6 to TRBJ1-5; perhaps TRBD1 as D (6 bases). This CDR3 contains 14 residues. Trimming stripped 7 bases from V and 5 bases from J, with 15 bases between. CDR1 is MNHNY and CDR2 is SVGAGI in the germline V gene (reference sequence). The CDR3 DNA reads as TGTGCCAGCATCTCCCTTTCAGGGGATCAGCCCCAGCATTTT. This encodes CASISLSGDQPQHF.

This clone was observed once. The rearrangement uses TRBV5-1 and TRBJ2-1, with a tentative D call TRBD2 (7 bases). The V and J ends lost 6 bases and 2 bases respectively, with 12 bases between them. The CDR3 totals 14 residues. The germline gives CDR1 SGHRS, CDR2 YFSETQ. CDR3 DNA sequence: TGCGCCAGCACCCCCGGGGGGCCCTACAATGAGCAGTTCTTC. Amino acids: CASTPGGPYNEQFF.

The CDR3 reads CATRRTPRSDEKLFF. CDR3 DNA: TGTGCCACCCGGCGGACACCCCGGAGCGACGAAAAACTGTTTTTT. J is TRBJ1-4 and V is TRBV6-5, with D maybe TRBD1 (5 bases). CDR1 MNHEY and CDR2 SVGAGI come from the germline V gene. Trimming pared 10 bases from V and 8 bases from J, leaving 23 bases between. This CDR3 has 15 amino acids.